This TCR beta chain originates from a study of vaccination effects on CD4 cells after COVID-19. Study results and limitations: Vaccine-induced clones in healthy vaccinees cross-reacted with common cold coronaviruses in only 1 of 255 cases.

The CDR3 length is 16 residues. The ends were cut back, 2 bases at V and 4 bases at J, with 16 bases in the middle. Germline V gene sequence: CDR1 SGHRS, CDR2 YFSETQ. In the ViraFEST assay, antigen-specific CD4+ clonotypes were identified by expansion after peptide-pool stimulation. Culturing for ten to eleven days preceded CD4+ T cell isolation. Each vaccine recipient was nucleocapsid antibody negative and had no prior SARS-CoV-2 infection. Regarding this clone: Its antigen is undetermined.

Profiled with immunoSEQ multiplex PCR; TCRdb holds only in-frame clones, not every one. The sample lists about 21,000 clones, roughly 75% seen once, with roughly 19% in the top ten. This chain links TRBV5-1 with TRBJ1-3, with D possibly matching TRBD1 (5 bases). The sample was CD4+ T cells from PBMCs cultured with HCoV-NL63 spike peptides, taken before COVID-19 vaccination. The receptor was derived from a human donor who received a COVID-19 vaccine. The DNA of the CDR3 is TGCGCCAGCAGCTTAACCGACAGTAAGAGGGGAAACACCATATATTTT. Amino acid sequence: CASSLTDSKRGNTIYF.